The 6 T cell receptor beta chains given below trace back to one sample, sequenced in a study of shared T cell receptors in the human thymus. Here immunoSEQ multiplex PCR was the method, and the copy in TCRdb shows in-frame clones only, minus some. The sample shows 700,000 or so clones, approximately 83% of them seen only once. These data were likewise used in another study, on human thymus T cells.

Sequenced sample: thymocytes. These receptors were taken from a girl less than two years old with a congenital heart defect.

The rearrangement uses TRBV5-1 and TRBJ2-5; 9 bases map to TRBD1. Looked up from germline, CDR1 is SGHRS and CDR2 is YFSETQ. The CDR3 has 17 residues. J lost 3 bases, V lost 3 bases, and 12 bases had no gene match. The CDR3 DNA is TGCGCCAGCAGCTGGAGGGACAGGGATCCCACGAAAGAGACCCAGTACTTC. This translates into CASSWRDRDPTKETQYF.

Written as DNA, the CDR3 is TGTGCCAGCAGCTCCCGACAGCAGCGGCAGTTCTTC. Amino acids: CASSSRQQRQFF. The rearrangement joins TRBV7-9 to TRBJ2-1; possibly TRBD1 for D (5 bases). This CDR3 is 12 amino acids long. Per the germline V gene, CDR1 is SEHNR and CDR2 is FQNEAQ (reference sequence). The ends were cut back, 4 bases at V and 12 bases at J, with 13 bases in the middle.

The J gene is TRBJ1-4, the V gene TRBV4-1; D might be TRBD1 (5 bases). The length of the CDR3 is 17 residues. Germline CDR1 MGHRA, CDR2 YSYEKL. Trimming pared 6 bases from V and 3 bases from J, leaving 20 bases between. The CDR3 nucleotides are TGCGCCAGCAGGACCGGGGTGGGGGGTAGGTCTAATGAAAAACTGTTTTTT. Protein sequence: CASRTGVGGRSNEKLFF.

This clone was counted a single time. The chain couples TRBV4-3 to TRBJ2-5, with 12 bases fitting TRBD1. CDR1 and CDR2 (germline): LGHNA, YSLEER. J was trimmed by 4 bases and V by 1 base; bases with no gene match: 7. The CDR3 is 17 amino acids. CDR3 DNA sequence: TGCGCCAGCAGCCAAGCTTGGGACAGGGGGCGCCCAGAGACCCAGTACTTC. This sequence encodes CASSQAWDRGRPETQYF.

This clone has only one observation. The chain is built from TRBV9 and TRBJ1-6, with 9 bases matching TRBD1. The CDR3 has 14 residues. V lost 0 bases and J lost 8; bases outside the gene matches: 0. Germline loops: CDR1 SGDLS, CDR2 YYNGEE. The CDR3 coding sequence is TGTGCCAGCAGCGTAGGACAGGGGGATTCACCCCTCCACTTT. This sequence encodes CASSVGQGDSPLHF.

This clone was detected a few times. The chain is built from TRBV27 and TRBJ1-1; the match to TRBD1 covers 7 bases. From germline, CDR1 is MNHEY and CDR2 SMNVEV (reference sequence). J lost 10 bases, V lost 6 bases, and 11 bases had no gene match. The CDR3 is 13 amino acids. In DNA, the CDR3 is TGTGCCAGCAGGAAACCGACAGGGAGTATAGCTTTCTTT. The encoded protein is CASRKPTGSIAFF.